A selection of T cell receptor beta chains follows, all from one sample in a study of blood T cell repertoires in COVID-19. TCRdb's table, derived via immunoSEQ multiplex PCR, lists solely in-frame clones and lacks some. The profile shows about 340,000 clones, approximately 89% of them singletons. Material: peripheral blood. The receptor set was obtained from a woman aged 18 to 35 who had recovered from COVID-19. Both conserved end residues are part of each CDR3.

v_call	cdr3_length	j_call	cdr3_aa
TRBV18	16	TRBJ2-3	CASSPRLAGSTDTQYF
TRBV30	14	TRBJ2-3	CAWTLAGDGDTQYF
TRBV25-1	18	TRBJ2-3	CASTKLPPSGSYTDTQYF
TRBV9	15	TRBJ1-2	CASSSGYSTNYGYTF
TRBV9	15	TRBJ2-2	CASSIRDSGTGELFF
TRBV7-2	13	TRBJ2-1	CASTPDRAGEQFF
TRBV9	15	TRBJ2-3	CASSDRLAGGQTQYF
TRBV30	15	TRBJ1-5	CAWSVYRSRGQPQHF
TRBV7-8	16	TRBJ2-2	CASSTDRVASTGELFF
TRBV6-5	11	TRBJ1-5	CASSPSGPQHF
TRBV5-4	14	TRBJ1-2	CASSPLDRAYGYTF
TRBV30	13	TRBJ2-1	CAWSLGREHEQFF
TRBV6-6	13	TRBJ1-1	CASRPERSTEAFF
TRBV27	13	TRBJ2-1	CASSSDTYNEQFF
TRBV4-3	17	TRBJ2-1	CASSRRLRGTPDNEQFF
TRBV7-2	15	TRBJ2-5	CASSATGGTQETQYF
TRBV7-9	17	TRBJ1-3	CASSSRGQGADGNTIYF
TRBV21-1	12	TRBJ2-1	CASSNQRNEQFF
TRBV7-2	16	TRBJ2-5	CASSLASGDLQETQYF
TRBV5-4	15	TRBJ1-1	CASSFTGYEGTEAFF
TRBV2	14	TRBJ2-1	CARGGRWTKNEQFF
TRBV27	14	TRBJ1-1	CASSSGFWNTEAFF
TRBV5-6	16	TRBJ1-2	CASSLAVGRANYGYTF
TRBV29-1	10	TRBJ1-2	CSDYRVGYTF
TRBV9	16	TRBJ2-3	CASSAISGRVSDTQYF
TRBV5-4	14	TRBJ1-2	CASSIFNRPYGYTF
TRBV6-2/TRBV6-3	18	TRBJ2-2	CASSPRGPTSGGTGELFF
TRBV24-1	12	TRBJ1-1	CATSETGTEAFF
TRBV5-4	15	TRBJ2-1	CASSLSGSSYNEQFF
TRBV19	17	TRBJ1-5	CASSLLLGPDSNQPQHF
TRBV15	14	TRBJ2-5	CATSGRTGQETQYF
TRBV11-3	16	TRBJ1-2	CASSYYTDTHNYGYTF
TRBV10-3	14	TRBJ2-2	CAITRGQNTGELFF
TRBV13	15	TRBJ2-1	CASSLGSGSGDEQFF
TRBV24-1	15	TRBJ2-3	CATSDPGLSTDTQYF
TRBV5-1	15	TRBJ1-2	CASSARQGAGGGYTF
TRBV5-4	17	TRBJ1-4	CASSLQVFGTGDEKLFF
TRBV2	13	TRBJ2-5	CASSERGIATQYF
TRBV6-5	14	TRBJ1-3	CASSSGGSGNTIYF
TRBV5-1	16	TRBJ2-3	CASSVQGAFNTDTQYF
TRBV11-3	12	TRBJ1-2	CASSLRTTDYTF
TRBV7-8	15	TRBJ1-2	CASSSRQGAFYGYTF
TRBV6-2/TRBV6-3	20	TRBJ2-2	CASSYPPWLGRAANTGELFF
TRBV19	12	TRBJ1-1	CASNHRGGEAFF
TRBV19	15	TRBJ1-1	CASSIVGLRSPEAFF
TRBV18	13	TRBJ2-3	CASSPAGVDTQYF
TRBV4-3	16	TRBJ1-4	CASSRQGGWKNEKLFF
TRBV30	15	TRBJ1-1	CAWSVSWTENTEAFF
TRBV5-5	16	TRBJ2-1	CASSRDYSFSYNEQFF
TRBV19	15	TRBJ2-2	CASSIVRGGTGELFF
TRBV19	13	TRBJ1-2	CASTKDRNYGYTF
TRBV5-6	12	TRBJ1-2	CASRNPGQGYTF
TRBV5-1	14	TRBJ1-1	CASARSLPNTEAFF